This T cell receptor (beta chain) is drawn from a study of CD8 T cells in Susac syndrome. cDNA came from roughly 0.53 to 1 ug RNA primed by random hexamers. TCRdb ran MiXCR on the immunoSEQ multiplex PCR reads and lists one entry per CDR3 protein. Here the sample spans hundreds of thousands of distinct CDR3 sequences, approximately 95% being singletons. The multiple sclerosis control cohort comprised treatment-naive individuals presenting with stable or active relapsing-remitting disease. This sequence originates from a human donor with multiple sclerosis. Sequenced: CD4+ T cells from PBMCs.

The CDR3 loop reads CSARDLGAERGTQYF. The DNA for the CDR3 is TGCAGTGCTAGAGATCTAGGAGCAGAGAGGGGGACCCAGTACTTC. This chain uses TRBV20-1 with TRBJ2-5; D is tentatively TRBD1 or TRBD2 (5 bases each). The germline V and J ends were trimmed by 0 bases and 7 bases, with 18 bases remaining between them. Germline CDR1 DFQATT, CDR2 SNEGSKA (reference sequence). The length of the CDR3 is 15 residues.